Given below is one T cell receptor beta chain in context. There is no known antigen for this receptor. No base quality values were provided; no much bigger clone lies one nucleotide off. The library was generated by PCR. Instrument used: Illumina MiSeq. TCRdb's own reprocessing of the public reads used fastp at Q25 and MiXCR and kept productive beta chains. Entries that share a CDR3 protein sequence are merged under the most common genes and DNA. This sample lists roughly 16,000 distinct CDR3 sequences; approximately 32% were detected once. Around 1.5% of the sample belongs to the ten largest clones. V is clipped by 1 base and J by 9 bases, and the sequence between their germline boundaries is 13 bases long. Spanning cysteine to phenylalanine, the CDR3 consists of 14 amino acids. This entry keeps only the CDR3 DNA: 42 bases, framed from base 1. These data belong to a study of regulatory and conventional T cells in breast cancer (dated by TCRdb to about 2015).

This receptor was obtained from a female donor in good health. Recombination joined TRBV12-3 or TRBV12-4 with TRBJ2-1; a tentative D call is TRBD1 (7 bases match). What was sequenced was conventional T cells from blood. The DNA is as follows: TGTGCCAGCAGTTTAGGTGGAGGGGGCTTTGAGCAGTTCTTC. Its protein reads: CASSLGGGGFEQFF.